This T cell receptor (beta chain) was found in a study of Tregs in tolerant kidney transplant recipients. Points from the study as a whole: The small number of patients limits these findings pending further validation. This study did not directly address biological reproducibility.

This table comes from immunoSEQ multiplex PCR, and its TCRdb copy is limited to in-frame clones, with some not included. Of some 90,000 clones in the sample, around 94% were seen once. About this clone: Its target is unknown.

Thawed PBMCs were FACS-sorted into unstimulated CD4+CD25+CD127- regulatory T cells, CD4+CD25- non-regulatory cells, CD4 and CD8 cells. Germline CDR1 and CDR2: MNHEY and SMNVEV (reference sequence). CDR3 size: 15 residues. V shed 2 bases, J shed 13 bases, and the junction held 14 bases outside the gene matches. Sample: CD8+ T cells from blood. The chain is built from TRBV27 and TRBJ1-2, with 9 positions matching TRBD1. The sequence was obtained from a human donor in good health. The CDR3: CASSLAGTGPPFVTF. The DNA of the CDR3 is TGTGCCAGCAGTTTAGCTGGGACAGGGCCTCCCTTTGTCACCTTC.